Following are 24 T cell receptor beta chains from one sample sequenced in a study of blood T cell repertoires in COVID-19. Only in-frame clones appear in the TCRdb table, and some are missing; sequencing was by immunoSEQ multiplex PCR. This table holds 51,000 or so clones, around nine tenths found once. The sequenced sample was peripheral blood. The receptors stem from an elderly man with acute or convalescent COVID-19.

The chain has TRBV11-1 and TRBJ1-2, with D possibly being TRBD1 (6 bases). CDR3 length: 14 residues. Trimming took 4 bases from V and 4 from J, leaving 13 bases between them. The germline CDR1 and CDR2 sequences are SGHAT and FQDESV (reference sequence). In DNA, the CDR3 is TGTGCCAGCAGCTCGACAGGCCCTATCTATGGCTACACCTTC. This encodes CASSSTGPIYGYTF.

The rearrangement links TRBV5-1 to TRBJ2-7; 8 nucleotides line up with TRBD2. With 0 bases clipped from V and 1 base from J, the junction kept 3 bases outside the gene matches. CDR1 is SGHRS, CDR2 YFSETQ, per germline. The CDR3 is 15 amino acids. The CDR3 DNA reads TGCGCCAGCAGCTTGGTTGTAGCGGGGTCCTACGAGCAGTACTTC. It translates to CASSLVVAGSYEQYF.

The V gene is TRBV5-1, the J gene TRBJ1-1; D may be TRBD1 (6 bases). The CDR3 runs 15 residues. Trimming left V 4 bases short and J 1 base short, with 14 bases between. Germline V gene sequence: CDR1 SGHRS, CDR2 YFSETQ. This CDR3 is CASSIQGRGNTEAFF. DNA for the CDR3: TGCGCCAGCAGCATACAGGGACGAGGGAACACTGAAGCTTTCTTT.

V gene TRBV6-5 combines with J gene TRBJ2-5; D perhaps matches TRBD1 (6 bases). V was trimmed by 0 bases and J by 4 bases, leaving 12 bases between them. Looked up from germline, CDR1 is MNHEY and CDR2 is SVGAGI. The CDR3 consists of 15 residues. CDR3 in amino acids: CASSYSKGVGETQYF. The CDR3 nucleotides are TGTGCCAGCAGTTACTCGAAGGGGGTAGGAGAGACCCAGTACTTC.

This chain joins TRBV25-1 and TRBJ2-3, with 10 bases that match TRBD2. The CDR3 runs 15 residues. Losses at the gene ends were 6 bases for V and 8 bases for J; bases not matched to a gene: 11. The V gene's germline CDR1 is MGHDK and CDR2 SYGVNS. The CDR3 loop reads CASSKSGGGRVTQYF. In nucleotides, the CDR3 is TGTGCCAGCAGCAAAAGCGGGGGGGGGCGTGTTACGCAGTATTTT.

The chain couples TRBV29-1 to TRBJ2-2, with D possibly being TRBD1 (6 bases). Germline CDR1 reads SQVTM; CDR2 reads ANQGSEA. CDR3 length: 15 amino acids. The V end lost 1 base, the J end lost 6 bases, and 15 bases lay between the germline ends. This chain's CDR3 is CSVEVFAQGAGELFF. CDR3 sequence (DNA): TGCAGCGTTGAAGTCTTTGCACAGGGCGCCGGGGAGCTGTTTTTT.

This clone came up a few times. The chain recombines TRBV24-1 with TRBJ1-4, with 7 bases aligning to TRBD1. CDR1 is KGHDR, CDR2 SFDVKD, per germline. This CDR3 spans 16 amino acids. Losses at the gene ends were 5 bases for V and 3 bases for J; bases not matched to a gene: 8. CDR3: CATSALTGRANEKLFF. The CDR3 DNA reads TGTGCCACCAGTGCGTTGACAGGGAGAGCTAATGAAAAACTGTTTTTT.

The chain recombines TRBV6-5 with TRBJ1-5, with 8 bases matching TRBD1. V gave up 7 bases and J gave up 6 bases; unmatched junction bases: 5. Germline V gene data show CDR1 as MNHEY and CDR2 as SVGAGI. This CDR3 has 13 residues. The CDR3 protein is CASTETGVQPQHF. CDR3 DNA sequence: TGTGCCAGCACCGAGACAGGGGTTCAGCCCCAGCATTTT.

The chain joins TRBV18 to TRBJ1-1; no clear D. The CDR3 spans 17 residues. The germline V and J ends were trimmed by 4 bases and 1 base, with 19 bases remaining between them. The germline gives CDR1 KGHSH, CDR2 LQKENI. The CDR3 sequence: CASSLGVAGRANTEAFF. In DNA, the CDR3 is TGTGCCAGCTCACTGGGCGTCGCGGGAAGAGCGAACACTGAAGCTTTCTTT.

This chain uses TRBV10-3 with TRBJ2-7; 8 nucleotides line up with TRBD2. Germline CDR1 reads ENHRY; CDR2 reads SYGVKD. With V trimmed by 6 bases and J by 2 bases, 9 bases remained unmatched. The CDR3 sequence is 15 residues long. CDR3 nucleotides: TGTGCCATCAGGGCTAGCGGGCCACGACCCTACGAGCAGTACTTC. Residues: CAIRASGPRPYEQYF.

The V and J genes are TRBV6-1 and TRBJ1-2; D is uncertain. The germline V and J ends were trimmed by 0 bases and 11 bases, with 7 bases remaining between them. Germline loops: CDR1 MNHNS, CDR2 SASEGT. The CDR3 length is 11 residues. The CDR3 region is CASSEAPGYTF. The CDR3 coding sequence is TGTGCCAGCAGTGAAGCGCCGGGATACACCTTC.

V and J are TRBV7-9 and TRBJ2-7; D is unclear. V lost 6 bases to trimming and J lost 1 base, with 7 bases between them. The CDR3 extends over 12 amino acids. Germline CDR1 SEHNR, CDR2 FQNEAQ (reference sequence). CDR3 nucleotide sequence: TGTGCCAGCAGTCGACTTTCCTACGAGCAGTACTTC. It is translated as CASSRLSYEQYF.

The chain has TRBV5-1 and TRBJ1-1; D remains ambiguous. Germline lookup yields CDR1 SGHRS and CDR2 YFSETQ. Trimming pared 0 bases from V and 4 bases from J, leaving 19 bases between. The CDR3 contains 17 residues. The CDR3 sequence: CASSLAVSGFRGTEAFF. The CDR3 nucleotides read TGCGCCAGCAGCTTGGCTGTTAGCGGGTTTAGAGGCACTGAAGCTTTCTTT.

The chain couples TRBV5-1 to TRBJ1-1; TRBD1 matches at 8 bases. The CDR3 extends over 15 amino acids. V shed 1 base and J 1 base; nucleotides not matched to a gene: 3. The V gene's germline CDR1 is SGHRS and CDR2 YFSETQ. CDR3 region: CASSLTGTGNTEAFF. CDR3 DNA sequence: TGCGCCAGCAGCTTGACCGGGACAGGGAACACTGAAGCTTTCTTT. Using reference TRBV5-1 and TRBJ1-1 for the parts outside the CDR3, the full variable domain is KAGVTQTPRYLIKTRGQQVTLSCSPISGHRSVSWYQQTPGQGLQFLFEYFSETQRNKGNFPGRFSGRQFSNSRSEMNVSTLELGDSALYLCASSLTGTGNTEAFFGQGTRLTVV.

The V call is TRBV6-5, the J call TRBJ1-2; D may be TRBD1 (5 bases). Trimming removed 2 bases at V and 8 bases at J, with 12 bases between. Germline V gives CDR1 MNHEY, CDR2 SVGAGI. CDR3 size: 13 residues. For the CDR3, the DNA is TGTGCCAGCAGTTACGTCTCTGGGGGGGGCTACACCTTC. Its translation is CASSYVSGGGYTF.

V and J are TRBV4-1 and TRBJ1-1, with D possibly being TRBD1 (5 bases). CDR1 is MGHRA and CDR2 is YSYEKL in the germline V gene. Trimming removed 0 bases at V and 1 base at J, with 9 bases between. The CDR3 spans 15 residues. The DNA of the CDR3 is TGCGCCAGCAGCCAAGACCCCCAGGGGAACACTGAAGCTTTCTTT. Amino acid sequence: CASSQDPQGNTEAFF.

The V and J genes are TRBV30 and TRBJ1-2, with 8 bases identical to TRBD1. Per germline, CDR1 GTSNPN and CDR2 SVGIG (reference sequence). CDR3 length: 11 residues. The V gene end was trimmed by 2 bases and the J gene end by 7 bases; junction bases not matched to a gene: 0. CDR3 loop: CAWSQGAGYTF. The CDR3, as DNA: TGTGCCTGGAGTCAGGGGGCTGGCTACACCTTC. Together with reference TRBV30 and TRBJ1-2, the CDR3 gives the full variable domain: SQTIHQWPATLVQPVGSPLSLECTVEGTSNPNLYWYRQAAGRGLQLLFYSVGIGQISSEVPQNLSASRPQDRQFILSSKKLLLSDSGFYLCAWSQGAGYTFGSGTRLTVV.

This clone came up once. This CDR3 is CASRRTGAGTTDTQYF. CDR3 sequence (DNA): TGTGCCAGCAGACGGACAGGGGCTGGGACCACAGATACGCAGTATTTT. The rearrangement links TRBV5-6 to TRBJ2-3; 9 nucleotides align to TRBD1. The ends lost 5 bases at V and 2 bases at J; junction bases unmatched: 9. Germline CDR1 reads SGHDT; CDR2 reads YYEEEE. The CDR3 extends over 16 amino acids.

V and J are TRBV18 and TRBJ2-7; maybe TRBD1 (6 bases). CDR1 KGHSH and CDR2 LQKENI come from the germline V gene. V dropped 1 base and J dropped 1 base, with 11 bases sitting between them. The CDR3 has 15 residues. The CDR3 DNA is TGTGCCAGCTCACCACGGCAGGGGCCTTCCTACGAGCAGTACTTC. This gives the protein CASSPRQGPSYEQYF. Drawing the rest from reference TRBV18 and TRBJ2-7, the complete variable domain is NAGVMQNPRHLVRRRGQEARLRCSPMKGHSHVYWYRQLPEEGLKFMVYLQKENIIDESGMPKERFSAEFPKEGPSILRIQQVVRGDSAAYFCASSPRQGPSYEQYFGPGTRLTVT.

The V and J genes are TRBV11-3 and TRBJ1-1, with D unclear. V was pared by 5 bases and J by 6 bases, with 13 bases between. The V gene's germline CDR1 is SGHNT and CDR2 YENEEA. CDR3 size: 13 residues. The CDR3 nucleotides are TGTGCCAGCAGCCCACGAGGGTTCGCTGAAGCTTTCTTT. Translated: CASSPRGFAEAFF.

The chain combines TRBV9 with TRBJ2-5; D is unclear. Trimming removed 0 bases at V and 1 base at J, with 7 bases between. The CDR3 extends over 14 amino acids. Germline assignment: CDR1 SGDLS and CDR2 YYNGEE. CDR3 in amino acids: CASSVGPSQETQYF. The CDR3 DNA is TGTGCCAGCAGCGTAGGTCCCAGCCAAGAGACCCAGTACTTC.

This sequence joins TRBV29-1 and TRBJ2-2; TRBD1 matches at 8 bases. Germline V lookup: CDR1 SQVTM, CDR2 ANQGSEA. CDR3 length: 13 amino acids. The junction had 8 bases not matched to a gene; V was cut back by 6 bases and J by 8 bases. CDR3 DNA: TGCAGCGTACTCACAGGGGGGAATGGGGAGCTGTTTTTT. Amino acids: CSVLTGGNGELFF.

The chain carries TRBV28 and TRBJ2-2; D unclear. The CDR3 consists of 15 residues. Germline CDR1 is MDHEN and CDR2 is SYDVKM. V shed 2 bases and J shed 4 bases, with 11 bases lying between them. Written as DNA, the CDR3 is TGTGCCAGCAGTTTAATGACAACCCGCACCGGGGAGCTGTTTTTT. Residues: CASSLMTTRTGELFF. Variable domain in full (rest from reference TRBV28 and TRBJ2-2): DVKVTQSSRYLVKRTGEKVFLECVQDMDHENMFWYRQDPGLGLRLIYFSYDVKMKEKGDIPEGYSVSREKKERFSLILESASTNQTSMYLCASSLMTTRTGELFFGEGSRLTVL.

The chain joins TRBV6-6 to TRBJ1-3; TRBD1 might be the D (5 bases). Germline CDR1 is MNHNY and CDR2 is SVGAGI (reference sequence). Trimming took 6 bases from V and 0 from J, leaving 15 bases between them. The CDR3 sequence is 16 residues long. The CDR3 DNA sequence: TGTGCCAGCAGCCTGGGAGGGACCAGCTCTGGAAACACCATATATTTT. Translating gives CASSLGGTSSGNTIYF.